This TCR beta chain is from a study of molecular identifiers for immune sequencing clone quantification. By sample fraction, this clonotype is medium-sized. Its matching antigen is unknown. TCRdb re-derived calls from the PCR reads in MiXCR, one entry per CDR3 protein. Among about 35,000 distinct CDR3 sequences, 19% were seen once, and the ten largest hold approximately 1%. Study-wide results and limits: Detectable among over 900,000 naive cells, according to reports, was Jurkat TCR RNA spiked in from one cell. Identical TCR molecules can share a barcode, and this sharing could underestimate highly expanded clone sizes.

It was from roughly 21,000 to 960,000 sorted cells, with 10%, 30% or 50% RNA, that naive CD8 libraries came. Naive CD8 T cells were FACS-sorted by CD8+CD4-CCR7+CD45RA+ markers. The CDR3 loop spans 15 amino acids. CDR1 SEHNR and CDR2 FQNEAQ come from the germline V gene (reference sequence). Trimming stripped 4 bases from V and 6 bases from J, with 15 bases between. The chain links TRBV7-9 to TRBJ2-2; the D gene is possibly TRBD1 (6 bases). This clonotype was obtained from a human donor in good health. Some libraries in this study had Jurkat cell RNA spiked in. The sequenced material came from naive CD8+ T cells from blood, with Jurkat cell RNA spiked in. Sample subset: FACS-sorted CD8+CD4-CCR7+CD45RA+ naive T cells. The CDR3 nucleotides are TGTGCCAGCAGCTCTCCTACAGGGAGCCCCGGGGAGCTGTTTTTT. Translation gives CASSSPTGSPGELFF. The full variable domain, its missing parts supplied by reference TRBV7-9 and TRBJ2-2, is DTGVSQNPRHKITKRGQNVTFRCDPISEHNRLYWYRQTLGQGPEFLTYFQNEAQLEKSRLLSDRFSAERPKGSFSTLEIQRTEQGDSAMYLCASSSPTGSPGELFFGEGSRLTVL.